The 8 T cell receptor beta chains given below trace back to one sample, sequenced in a study of T cell responses to AZD1222 COVID-19 vaccine. Sequenced by immunoSEQ multiplex PCR; TCRdb stores in-frame clones only, minus some. The repertoire has roughly 110,000 clones, approximately 83% of them found once; the top ten carry around a tenth. Specimen: peripheral blood, collected on day 0 of AZD1222 vaccination. These receptors all come from an adult in good health.

This clone turned up a few times. The chain has TRBV6-2 or TRBV6-3 and TRBJ2-7; D is ambiguous. Germline values: CDR1 MNHEY, CDR2 SVGEGT. Trimming took 6 bases from V and 0 from J, leaving 12 bases between them. CDR3 size: 14 residues. The CDR3 DNA sequence: TGTGCCAGCAGCCGTAGAAGGAGCTCCTACGAGCAGTACTTC. Translated: CASSRRRSSYEQYF.

The V gene is TRBV5-1, the J gene TRBJ2-3; D may be TRBD2 (5 bases). Germline assignment: CDR1 SGHRS and CDR2 YFSETQ. V shed 4 bases and J shed 0 bases, with 9 bases lying between them. The CDR3 sequence is 14 residues long. The CDR3 DNA follows: TGCGCCAGCAGCCCGGACTTGAGCACAGATACGCAGTATTTT. The encoded protein is CASSPDLSTDTQYF.

V usage is TRBV20-1 and J usage is TRBJ1-1; D not resolved. The V end was cut by 3 bases, the J end by 4 bases, with 6 bases between. This CDR3 is 11 amino acids long. CDR1 is DFQATT and CDR2 is SNEGSKA in the germline V gene (reference sequence). CDR3 in amino acids: CSASQFTEAFF. The CDR3 DNA reads TGCAGTGCTAGTCAGTTCACTGAAGCTTTCTTT.

This clone was seen a handful of times. The genes are TRBV28 and TRBJ2-3; D is tentatively TRBD1 or TRBD2 (5 bases each). The CDR3 contains 13 residues. V lost 11 bases to trimming and J lost 0 bases, with 12 bases between them. CDR1 is MDHEN and CDR2 is SYDVKM in the germline V gene. Here the CDR3 DNA reads TGTGCCGGGGGTAAACCCAGCACAGATACGCAGTATTTT. This gives the protein CAGGKPSTDTQYF.

CDR3 region: CSVSRDSYNEQFF. The CDR3 bases are TGCAGCGTTTCCCGGGACAGCTACAATGAGCAGTTCTTC. V is TRBV29-1 and J is TRBJ2-1; 7 nucleotides line up with TRBD1. Germline CDR1 SQVTM, CDR2 ANQGSEA. The CDR3 covers 13 residues. J was trimmed by 3 bases and V by 5 bases; bases with no gene match: 4.

The chain combines TRBV5-5 with TRBJ1-2; D is ambiguous. The germline V gene has CDR1 SGHKS and CDR2 YYEKEE (reference sequence). V dropped 0 bases and J dropped 4 bases, with 16 bases sitting between them. The CDR3 is 16 amino acids. CDR3 amino acids: CASSLDARPEGYGYTF. In DNA, the CDR3 is TGTGCCAGCAGCTTGGATGCCAGGCCTGAGGGCTATGGCTACACCTTC.

This CDR3 reads CASSQTGGPTEAFF. The CDR3 DNA reads TGTGCCAGCAGCCAGACAGGGGGCCCCACTGAAGCTTTCTTT. This rearrangement joins TRBV4-2 to TRBJ1-1; 10 bases are a match to TRBD1. The ends lost 3 bases at V and 4 bases at J; junction bases unmatched: 2. This CDR3 spans 14 amino acids. The germline CDR1 and CDR2 sequences are LGHNA and YNFKEQ.

The chain recombines TRBV21-1 with TRBJ2-7; the table assigns TRBD1, which was not confirmed against the DNA. TRBV21-1 is a pseudogene locus. There are 15 residues in the CDR3. CDR3 loop: CASSKPWDRAYEQYF. The CDR3 DNA sequence: TGTGCCAGCAGCAAACCCTGGGACAGGGCTTACGAGCAGTACTTC.